Listed here are 8 T cell receptor beta chains from one sample, sequenced in a study of blood T cell repertoires in COVID-19. Clones were read by immunoSEQ multiplex PCR, and TCRdb kept only the in-frame ones, dropping some. The sample consists of approximately 99,000 clones, around 86% of them appearing once. The sample taken for sequencing was peripheral blood. These receptors originate from a woman between 70 and 85 years old with acute or convalescent COVID-19.

V usage is TRBV21-1 and J usage is TRBJ2-7; the D call TRBD1 from the table was never checked on the DNA. TRBV21-1 is marked as a pseudogene. The CDR3 totals 17 residues. CDR3 protein: CASSIRQGLWGHYEQYV. The CDR3 nucleotides read TGTGCCAGCAGCATTAGACAGGGTTTGTGGGGCCACTACGAGCAGTACGTC.

The chain joins TRBV19 to TRBJ1-2; D uncertain. Germline CDR1 is LNHDA and CDR2 is SQIVND (reference sequence). Trimming removed 6 bases at V and 2 bases at J, with 13 bases between. This CDR3 comprises 14 residues. CDR3 in amino acids: CASRNPGGNYGYTF. The CDR3 nucleotides read TGTGCCAGTAGAAACCCGGGAGGGAACTATGGCTACACCTTC. Using reference TRBV19 and TRBJ1-2 for the parts outside the CDR3, the full variable domain is DGGITQSPKYLFRKEGQNVTLSCEQNLNHDAMYWYRQDPGQGLRLIYYSQIVNDFQKGDIAEGYSVSREKKESFPLTVTSAQKNPTAFYLCASRNPGGNYGYTFGSGTRLTVV.

The rearrangement joins TRBV4-2 to TRBJ2-4; 7 bases agree with TRBD2. Trimming took 4 bases from V and 1 from J; bases not matched to a gene: 7. The CDR3 loop spans 16 amino acids. In germline, CDR1 is LGHNA, CDR2 YNFKEQ. This CDR3 reads CASSPATGGAKNIQYF. The CDR3 DNA sequence: TGTGCCAGCAGCCCAGCTACCGGGGGGGCCAAAAACATTCAGTACTTC.

The genes are TRBV3-1 (or the pseudogene TRBV3-2) and TRBJ2-7; D is ambiguous. The germline gives CDR1 LGHDT, CDR2 YNNKEL (reference sequence). The length of the CDR3 is 11 residues. The germline V and J ends were trimmed by 7 bases and 5 bases, with 9 bases remaining between them. CDR3 sequence: CASTAGHEQYF. As DNA, the CDR3 is TGTGCCAGCACCGCAGGTCACGAGCAGTACTTC.

The genes are TRBV5-1 and TRBJ2-1; 11 bases map to TRBD2. V lost 4 bases and J lost 8; bases outside the gene matches: 5. This CDR3 has 14 residues. CDR1 and CDR2 from the germline V gene are SGHRS and YFSETQ. The CDR3 sequence: CASSRLAGPDEQFF. For the CDR3, the DNA is TGCGCCAGCAGCCGACTAGCGGGACCGGATGAGCAGTTCTTC.

The rearrangement links TRBV12-3 or TRBV12-4 to TRBJ2-1; D is uncertain. The CDR3 totals 13 residues. Deletions cut 5 bases from V and 2 bases from J, with 7 bases between. The CDR3 region has the DNA TGTGCCAGCAGTCTAGGGCCCTACAATGAGCAGTTCTTC. This gives the protein CASSLGPYNEQFF.

This clone was observed once. V is TRBV4-2 and J is TRBJ1-6; 12 bases fit TRBD1. V dropped 0 bases and J dropped 7; count of bases not matched to a gene: 4. The CDR3 totals 17 residues. In germline, CDR1 is LGHNA, CDR2 YNFKEQ. CDR3 sequence: CASSQEKGQGANSPLHF. DNA of the CDR3: TGTGCCAGCAGCCAAGAAAAGGGACAGGGGGCAAATTCACCCCTCCACTTT.

This chain joins TRBV6-6 and TRBJ2-3; 11 bases match TRBD2. The CDR3 has 20 residues. CDR1 is MNHNY, CDR2 SVGAGI, per germline (reference sequence). V trimming: 5 bases; J trimming: 0 bases; junction bases outside the gene matches: 16. The CDR3 DNA sequence: TGTGCCAGCAGTCTCAGATCCCCGGGACTAGCGGTCACTAGCACAGATACGCAGTATTTT. The encoded protein is CASSLRSPGLAVTSTDTQYF.